This entry is about one TCR beta chain. Its antigen is unidentified. This sample stems from a study of CD8+ T cells in alopecia areata. The study, taken as a whole, reports: Clarity of TCR sharing across patients fell short of that in mice, possibly HLA-related.

Once RNA had been extracted, it was reverse transcribed into cDNA to act as the sequencing template. Here immunoSEQ multiplex PCR was the method, and the copy in TCRdb shows in-frame clones only, minus some. The sample has approximately 190,000 clones, more than 45% seen once. Germline CDR1 reads SSHAT; CDR2 reads FNYEAQ (reference sequence). This CDR3 region has 14 residues. The J segment lost 3 bases and the V segment lost 4 bases, leaving 4 bases of the junction unmatched. Noted treatment: oral pan-JAK inhibitor, 5-10 mg twice daily. The sequence derives from a human donor with alopecia areata. This material consisted of CD4+ T cells sorted from blood, taken at week 24, from a patient treated with tofacitinib. The chain employs TRBV7-7 and TRBJ2-3, with 7 bases aligning to TRBD1. This CDR3 reads CASSSDRVTDTQYF. CDR3 sequence (DNA): TGTGCCAGCAGCTCCGACAGGGTAACAGATACGCAGTATTTT. The full variable domain, completed using reference TRBV7-7 and TRBJ2-3, is GAGVSQSPRYKVTKRGQDVTLRCDPISSHATLYWYQQALGQGPEFLTYFNYEAQPDKSGLPSDRFSAERPEGSISTLTIQRTEQRDSAMYRCASSSDRVTDTQYFGPGTRLTVL.